This TCR beta chain was profiled in a study of cytomegalovirus exposure and HLA in healthy donors. The PCR ran on 60 Vbeta and 13 Jbeta primers. The repertoire was sequenced with immunoSEQ multiplex PCR; TCRdb's copy has only in-frame clones and lacks some. The sample includes about 160,000 clones, around four fifths of them seen just once. The junction had 5 bases not matched to a gene; V was cut back by 6 bases and J by 3 bases. The CDR3 runs to 14 residues. Germline assignment: CDR1 SGHTA and CDR2 FQGNSA. As concerns this clone: The antigen remains unidentified.

Study outcomes and limitations: Some V segments, TRBV6-2 and TRBV6-3 among them, were indistinguishable and were therefore excluded. For most TCR beta V segments, an earlier analysis put the productive rate at about 90% or about 30% of the time.

Those who donated were healthy bone marrow donors. Sequenced: PBMCs. The receptor's source is a male donor in good health and CMV-seronegative. The V and J genes are TRBV7-2 and TRBJ2-1; 7 bases line up with TRBD1. DNA of the CDR3: TGTGCCAGCAGTTTGGCAGGGGGCTACAATGAGCAGTTCTTC. Encoded protein: CASSLAGGYNEQFF.